This TCR beta chain was found in a study of OX40 agonist ivuxolimab in advanced cancers. At the level of the study: Cancers in dose escalation were hepatocellular, melanoma, renal cell and head and neck. In three patients, partial responses were observed, one with hepatocellular carcinoma and two with cutaneous melanoma. Study findings and constraints: The authors did not determine the antigen specificity of the expanded peripheral T cells.

With regard to this clone: The antigen is not known.

TCRdb's table, derived via immunoSEQ multiplex PCR, lists solely in-frame clones and lacks some. The sample yields 50,000 to 75,000 clones, roughly nine tenths seen once. The germline V gene encodes CDR1 SGDLS and CDR2 YYNGEE. This CDR3 is 15 amino acids long. The V end was cut by 4 bases, the J end by 0 bases, with 14 bases between. The specimen comprised CD4+ or CD8+ T cells sorted from blood, sampled in a trial of the OX40 agonist ivuxolimab. This chain uses TRBV9 with TRBJ2-7; perhaps TRBD1 as D (6 bases). The origin of this receptor is an adult with an advanced solid tumor such as melanoma, head and neck, liver or kidney cancer. CDR3 nucleotides: TGTGCCAGCAGCCCCCGGGACACATCCTCCTACGAGCAGTACTTC. Encoded protein: CASSPRDTSSYEQYF.